This TCR beta chain was profiled in a study of blood T cell repertoires in COVID-19. Study summary: From the United States, Italy and Spain came samples of acute and convalescent COVID-19.

Per the study methods: It was from reference gene primer amplification that nucleated cell counts were estimated. Sequenced by immunoSEQ multiplex PCR; TCRdb stores in-frame clones only, minus some. The D gene and trimming were derived from the DNA, and the V and J assignments and clone size from that table. This table holds some 130,000 clones, 60% to 80% found once. V lost 5 bases to trimming and J lost 11 bases; unmatched junction nucleotides: 6. The CDR3 runs to 12 residues. CDR1 is MNHNS and CDR2 is SASEGT in the germline V gene. The V call is TRBV6-1, the J call TRBJ1-1; 9 bases are shared with TRBD1. The sequenced sample was peripheral blood. The clonotype was recovered from a man in his 60s who had recovered from COVID-19. The CDR3 sequence: CASSPGDRAAFF. The CDR3, as DNA: TGTGCCAGCAGTCCTGGGGACAGGGCGGCTTTCTTT.